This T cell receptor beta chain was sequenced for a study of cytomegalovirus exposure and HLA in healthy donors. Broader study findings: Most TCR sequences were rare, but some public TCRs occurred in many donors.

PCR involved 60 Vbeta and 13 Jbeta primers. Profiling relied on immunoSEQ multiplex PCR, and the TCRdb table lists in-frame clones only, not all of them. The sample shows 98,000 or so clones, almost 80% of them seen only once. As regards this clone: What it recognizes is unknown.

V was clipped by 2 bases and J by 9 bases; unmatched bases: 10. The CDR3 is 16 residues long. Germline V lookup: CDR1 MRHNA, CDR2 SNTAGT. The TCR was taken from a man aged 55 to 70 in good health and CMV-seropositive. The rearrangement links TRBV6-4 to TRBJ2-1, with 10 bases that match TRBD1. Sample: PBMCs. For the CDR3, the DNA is TGTGCCAGCAGTGACCTGGGGACAGGGGCGGTGGGTGAGCAGTTCTTC. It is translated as CASSDLGTGAVGEQFF.